The rows below give T cell receptor beta chains drawn from one sample of a study of beta chain features in type 1 diabetes. The protocol was immunoSEQ multiplex PCR, while the TCRdb copy is restricted to in-frame clones and leaves out a portion. The sample includes around 25,000 clones, 68% of them seen just once. What was sequenced was stem cell memory CD4+ T cells from blood. The source of these receptors is a woman in her thirties or forties with type 1 diabetes. CDR3s include the opening cysteine and the closing phenylalanine or tryptophan. A D gene is named only where the DNA matches it firmly. Only part of the rows carry a size: once, few, many, or a class if the clone is expanded.

>TRBV7-2|NA|TRBJ2-3|TRBD2
TGTGCCAGCAGCTTAGACTTCGCGGGGGAGGGAGATACGCAGTATTTT
CASSLDFAGEGDTQYF
>TRBV20-1|NA|TRBJ1-5|NA
TGCAGTGCCGCCTTTAGAGAGCCCCAGCATTTT
CSAAFREPQHF
>TRBV7-8|few|TRBJ1-2|NA
TGTGCCAGCAGCTACAGGGACTATGGCTACACCTTC
CASSYRDYGYTF
>TRBV6-5|NA|TRBJ2-5|NA
TGTGCCAGCAGTTCACCAGGGGAGACCCAGTACTTC
CASSSPGETQYF
>TRBV5-1|NA|TRBJ2-1|NA
TGCGCCAGCAGCTCCTTTTCGGGCAATGAGCAGTTCTTC
CASSSFSGNEQFF
>TRBV18|NA|TRBJ2-7|NA
TGTGCCAGCTCACCGAAGGGCTTTGGGAGCTCCTACGAGCAGTACTTC
CASSPKGFGSSYEQYF
>TRBV7-2|few|TRBJ1-2|TRBD1
TGTGCCAGCGGGACAGGATTCTATGGCTACACCTTC
CASGTGFYGYTF
>TRBV7-3|NA|TRBJ1-2|TRBD1
TGTGCCAGCAGCTCTACAGGGGGATATGGCTACACCTTC
CASSSTGGYGYTF
>TRBV19|NA|TRBJ1-2|TRBD1
TGTGCCAGTAGTACCAGACAGGGGATACATGGCTACACCTTC
CASSTRQGIHGYTF
>TRBV4-2|NA|TRBJ2-6|NA
TGTGCCAGCAGCCAAGAGTCGGTCGGTGGGGCCAACGTCCTGACTTTC
CASSQESVGGANVLTF
>TRBV4-2|NA|TRBJ2-3|NA
TGTGCCAGCAGCCAAGAAGGTATAGCCACAGATACGCAGTATTTT
CASSQEGIATDTQYF
>TRBV7-2|NA|TRBJ2-7|NA
TGTGCCAGCAGCTTCGGCCCGGGTCTCGCTGCCGAGCAGTACTTC
CASSFGPGLAAEQYF
>TRBV27|NA|TRBJ2-5|NA
TGTGCCAGCAGTTTATCGAGACAGGACCAAGAGACCCAGTACTTC
CASSLSRQDQETQYF
>TRBV7-2|NA|TRBJ2-7|NA
TGTGCCAGCAGCATAGGGACTCCGAATCCACTACAGCAGTACTTC
CASSIGTPNPLQQYF
>TRBV28|NA|TRBJ2-1|TRBD2
TGTGCCAGCAGTCCAGCTAGCGGGGGGGCTGCCTACAATGAGCAGTTCTTC
CASSPASGGAAYNEQFF
>TRBV19|NA|TRBJ1-4|TRBD1
TGTGCCAGTCGCCGGGACAGAGATGAAAAACTGTTTTTT
CASRRDRDEKLFF
>TRBV21-1|NA|TRBJ1-5|NA
TGTGCCAGCAGCAAAGATCTGCAGGGCAGACAGCCCCAGCATTTT
CASSKDLQGRQPQHF
>TRBV9|NA|TRBJ1-1|TRBD1
TGTGCCAGCAGCGCTGGTCAGGGGGTAAACACTGAAGCTTTCTTT
CASSAGQGVNTEAFF
>TRBV2|NA|TRBJ1-1|NA
TGTGCCAGCAGGGAGCTGTCGGACACTGAAGCTTTCTTT
CASRELSDTEAFF
>TRBV7-3|NA|TRBJ2-7|NA
TGTGCCAGCAGCCACGGGGGCAGGGGGAACTACGAGCAGTACTTC
CASSHGGRGNYEQYF
>TRBV4-3|NA|TRBJ2-3|TRBD2
TGCGCCAGCAGCCAAGAGGAGAGCGGGAGTAGTACGCAGTATTTT
CASSQEESGSSTQYF
>TRBV25-1|NA|TRBJ2-3|TRBD2
TGTGCCAGCAGTCGCCACCCGGGGGGGCGAGGCTCAGATACGCAGTATTTT
CASSRHPGGRGSDTQYF
>TRBV7-6|few|TRBJ2-3|TRBD2
TGTGCCAGCAGCACTAGCGGGGGGGCCGGAATATCGACAGATACGCAGTATTTT
CASSTSGGAGISTDTQYF
>TRBV7-2|NA|TRBJ2-7|TRBD2
TGTGCCAGCAGCAATAGCGGGAGAGCAGACGAGCAGTACTTC
CASSNSGRADEQYF
>TRBV28|NA|TRBJ1-4|TRBD1
TGTGCCAGCAGTTTACCGACAGGGTTCGTCGAAAAACTGTTTTTT
CASSLPTGFVEKLFF
>TRBV14|few|TRBJ2-6|NA
TGTGCCGTTCAGTTCTCTGGGGCCAACGTCCTGACTTTC
CAVQFSGANVLTF
>TRBV30|NA|TRBJ1-1|NA
TGTGCCTGGACTCACGGGTCCGGTGAAGCTTTCTTT
CAWTHGSGEAFF
>TRBV29-1|NA|TRBJ1-2|TRBD1
TGCAGTGGTGGACAGGCGGACTATGGCTACACCTTC
CSGGQADYGYTF
>TRBV5-1|once|TRBJ1-5|NA
TGCGCCAGGCAGGACAGCTTCTCTCAGCCCCAGCATTTT
CARQDSFSQPQHF
>TRBV19|NA|TRBJ2-7|TRBD2
TGTGCCAGCCGAACGAGCGGGAGCTCCTACGAGCAGTACTTC
CASRTSGSSYEQYF
>TRBV16|NA|TRBJ2-1|TRBD2
TGTGCCAGCAGCCTTCGACTAGCGGGAGGCAACAATGAGCAGTTCTTC
CASSLRLAGGNNEQFF
>TRBV5-1|NA|TRBJ2-2|TRBD1
TGCGCCAGCAGCTTCAACAGGGGGTCCGGGGAGCTGTTTTTT
CASSFNRGSGELFF
>TRBV4-3|NA|TRBJ2-7|NA
TGCGCCAGCAGCCAAGATAGGAGCCCAGCCGGCGAGCAGTACTTC
CASSQDRSPAGEQYF
>TRBV10-3|NA|TRBJ2-5|NA
TGTGCCATCAGTGAGAGCGTCCAAGAGACCCAGTACTTC
CAISESVQETQYF
>TRBV4-3|NA|TRBJ2-2|TRBD1
TGCGCCAGCAGCCAAGAGGCAGGGGGCTTTATGACCGGGGAGCTGTTTTTT
CASSQEAGGFMTGELFF
>TRBV5-1|NA|TRBJ2-2|TRBD2
TGCGCCAGCAGCTCACTAGCGGGAGCCACCGGGGAGCTGTTTTTT
CASSSLAGATGELFF
>TRBV4-3|once|TRBJ1-3|TRBD1
TGCGCCAGCAGCCAAGATTGGGCAGGGGGCGGAAACACCATATATTTT
CASSQDWAGGGNTIYF